A single sample is the source of the 17 T cell receptor beta chains below, sequenced in a study of T cell responses to AZD1222 COVID-19 vaccine. Data came from immunoSEQ multiplex PCR; TCRdb stores just in-frame clones and leaves some out. The data contain approximately 140,000 clones, roughly nine tenths of them seen just once; the ten biggest clones take up more than 3%. Sequences were derived from peripheral blood, sampled 28 days after the second AZD1222 dose. These receptor sequences come from an adult who received the AZD1222 COVID-19 vaccine.

The chain employs TRBV27 and TRBJ2-7; D call uncertain. V was shortened by 3 bases and J by 3 bases, with 12 bases between the two germline ends. The germline V gene has CDR1 MNHEY and CDR2 SMNVEV (reference sequence). The CDR3 has 14 amino acids. The CDR3 protein is CASSFGQRNYEQYF. The DNA for the CDR3 is TGTGCCAGCAGTTTTGGGCAGAGAAACTACGAGCAGTACTTC.

V usage is TRBV6-1 and J usage is TRBJ2-1; 7 bases fit TRBD2. Trimming cost V 0 bases and J 7 bases; bases outside gene matches: 12. This CDR3 has 17 amino acids. In germline, CDR1 is MNHNS, CDR2 SASEGT. In DNA, the CDR3 is TGTGCCAGCAGTGAAGCCAGAGGGGTAGCGGGCTTGAATGAGCAGTTCTTC. Protein sequence: CASSEARGVAGLNEQFF.

This clone appeared a single time. The chain uses TRBV14 and TRBJ1-2; D is undetermined. Germline V gives CDR1 SGHDN, CDR2 FVKESK. The CDR3 has 13 residues. V was clipped by 1 base and J by 4 bases, with 7 bases between them. This CDR3 is CASSQALFYGYTF. The CDR3 DNA reads TGTGCCAGCAGCCAAGCGTTGTTCTATGGCTACACCTTC. The whole variable domain, remainder taken from reference TRBV14 and TRBJ1-2, is EAGVTQFPSHSVIEKGQTVTLRCDPISGHDNLYWYRRVMGKEIKFLLHFVKESKQDESGMPNNRFLAERTGGTYSTLKVQPAELEDSGVYFCASSQALFYGYTFGSGTRLTVV.

The chain couples TRBV5-1 to TRBJ2-7, with TRBD2 identical over 13 bases. V dropped 0 bases and J dropped 7; count of bases not matched to a gene: 4. CDR1 and CDR2 (germline): SGHRS, YFSETQ. The CDR3 is 15 residues long. The CDR3 bases are TGCGCCAGCAGCTTGGGACTAGCGGGGGGTTCGGAGCAGTACTTC. It encodes CASSLGLAGGSEQYF.

V and J are TRBV7-3 and TRBJ2-2, with D maybe TRBD2 (5 bases). This CDR3 comprises 14 residues. The germline V gene encodes CDR1 SGHTA and CDR2 FQGTGA. V was shortened by 3 bases and J by 4 bases, with 9 bases between the two germline ends. The CDR3 region is CASSFWGATGELFF. Written as DNA, the CDR3 is TGTGCCAGCAGCTTTTGGGGAGCCACCGGGGAGCTGTTTTTT.

V usage is TRBV9 and J usage is TRBJ2-2; tentative D call: TRBD1 (7 bases). This CDR3 is built from 19 residues. Between the trimmed V and J ends, which lost 0 bases and 4 bases, there was a span of 22 bases. The germline V gene has CDR1 SGDLS and CDR2 YYNGEE. The CDR3 DNA reads as TGTGCCAGCAGCGTAGCCCTCCCTCGCGGGACAGCGTTCACCGGGGAGCTGTTTTTT. Protein product: CASSVALPRGTAFTGELFF.

The V gene is TRBV14, the J gene TRBJ1-2; 11 bases fit TRBD1. The CDR3 extends over 16 amino acids. CDR1 and CDR2 (germline): SGHDN, FVKESK. Germline trimming cut 0 bases from V and 7 bases from J; bases unmatched to any gene: 7. CDR3 nucleotides: TGTGCCAGCAGCCAAGATTTGGGACAGGGGGTATCTGGCTACACCTTC. Its protein product is CASSQDLGQGVSGYTF. Full variable domain (outside the CDR3, taken from reference TRBV14 and TRBJ1-2): EAGVTQFPSHSVIEKGQTVTLRCDPISGHDNLYWYRRVMGKEIKFLLHFVKESKQDESGMPNNRFLAERTGGTYSTLKVQPAELEDSGVYFCASSQDLGQGVSGYTFGSGTRLTVV.

The chain is built from TRBV2 and TRBJ2-2; D is perhaps TRBD1 (7 bases). V lost 4 bases and J 5 bases, leaving 11 bases between the germline ends. CDR1 is SNHLY and CDR2 is FYNNEI in the germline V gene. The CDR3 sequence is 14 residues long. This CDR3 is CASSGQGGTGELFF. The CDR3 DNA sequence: TGTGCCAGCAGTGGGCAGGGGGGTACCGGGGAGCTGTTTTTT.

The chain has TRBV19 and TRBJ1-2; no firm D call. The length of the CDR3 is 14 residues. Germline values: CDR1 LNHDA, CDR2 SQIVND (reference sequence). Trimming took off 2 bases at V and 0 bases at J, with 7 bases between the two ends. The CDR3 nucleotides are TGTGCCAGTAGTATATCCAAGGCTAACTATGGCTACACCTTC. It codes for CASSISKANYGYTF.

In the case of this clone: The junction departs from germline at one end; a sequencing error may be responsible. This chain connects TRBV3-1 (or the pseudogene TRBV3-2) to TRBJ2-3; D is unclear. The CDR3 is 12 residues long. Germline CDR1 and CDR2: LGHDT and YNNKEL (reference sequence). CDR3 bases: TGTGCCAGCAGTCAAGGCACAGATACGCAGTATTTT. Residues: CASSQGTDTQYF.

In the case of this clone: Other nucleotide sequences from this sample produce the same CDR3. This chain joins TRBV12-3 or TRBV12-4 and TRBJ1-2; D ambiguous. Trimming pared 1 base from V and 2 bases from J, leaving 5 bases between. The CDR3 runs 13 residues. CDR3 coding DNA: TGTGCCAGCAGTTTAGGTACGAACTATGGCTACACCTTC. Translated, it gives CASSLGTNYGYTF.

The rearrangement joins TRBV19 to TRBJ2-2, with D tentatively TRBD2 (6 bases). Trimming stripped 7 bases from V and 1 base from J, with 22 bases between. From germline, CDR1 is LNHDA and CDR2 SQIVND (reference sequence). The CDR3 runs 18 residues. The CDR3 loop reads CASIPLVGGVRNTGELFF. As DNA, the CDR3 is TGTGCCAGTATTCCGCTGGTCGGAGGGGTCAGGAACACCGGGGAGCTGTTTTTT.

This clone was seen once. The genes are TRBV10-3 and TRBJ2-3; 12 bases align to TRBD1. The CDR3 contains 15 residues. Trimming cost V 5 bases and J 5 bases; bases outside gene matches: 5. Germline CDR1 ENHRY, CDR2 SYGVKD. The CDR3 sequence is CAISRDRGLLDTQYF. The CDR3 bases are TGTGCCATCAGTAGGGACAGGGGGCTTTTAGATACGCAGTATTTT.

The chain couples TRBV4-2 to TRBJ2-2, with D tentatively TRBD1 or TRBD2 (5 bases each). This CDR3 contains 16 residues. The V and J ends lost 1 base and 4 bases respectively, with 13 bases between them. Germline CDR1 LGHNA, CDR2 YNFKEQ. The CDR3 DNA follows: TGTGCCAGCAGCCAAGTGGTTGGTGGGGGCACCGGGGAGCTGTTTTTT. It translates to CASSQVVGGGTGELFF.

The V call is TRBV4-3, the J call TRBJ2-7; D remains unclear. Trimming removed 1 base from V and 0 bases from J, with 16 bases in between. Germline-derived CDR1 and CDR2 are LGHNA and YSLEER. The CDR3 consists of 17 residues. CDR3 DNA: TGCGCCAGCAGCCAAGTGGCAGCCCTAGGAAGCTCCTACGAGCAGTACTTC. Amino acids: CASSQVAALGSSYEQYF.

This clone occurred a few times. The chain uses TRBV19 and TRBJ2-3, with D perhaps matching TRBD2 (5 bases). This CDR3 spans 14 amino acids. The ends were cut back, 5 bases at V and 1 base at J, with 10 bases in the middle. Germline CDR1 reads LNHDA; CDR2 reads SQIVND (reference sequence). The DNA of the CDR3 is TGTGCCAGTAGTCAAACCGGGGGCACAGATACGCAGTATTTT. It is translated as CASSQTGGTDTQYF.

The CDR3 bases are TGTGCCAGCAGTCCAACATTATCTGGAAACACCATATATTTT. Translation: CASSPTLSGNTIYF. V usage is TRBV28 and J usage is TRBJ1-3, with D hard to call. Trimming stripped 5 bases from V and 1 base from J, with 9 bases between. The germline gives CDR1 MDHEN, CDR2 SYDVKM. The CDR3 is made up of 14 amino acids.